This entry lists 18 T cell receptor beta chains sequenced from one sample in a study of tumor-infiltrating lymphocytes in primary liver carcinoma. Co-extracting RNA and DNA was done with roughly 17-34 mg of unsorted bulk tissue as input. Synthesis of TCR beta cDNA was carried out from about 500 ng total RNA with a constant-region primer. ARM-PCR was slightly modified, and three nested multiplex PCR rounds with it gave rise to the TCR beta libraries. Forward primers for TRBV1-TRBV30 and a C-beta reverse primer served the first two PCR rounds, at about 10 cycles each. TCRdb re-derived calls from the multiplex PCR reads in MiXCR, one entry per CDR3 protein. Here the sample spans 90,000 to 150,000 distinct CDR3 sequences, around 62% being singletons. The specimen was liver tumor tissue from sampling region 1. Noted subset: tumor region T1, superior pole. The receptor set was obtained from a woman aged 55-70 years with primary liver carcinoma and hepatitis B virus infection.

The chain couples TRBV11-2 to TRBJ2-2; D perhaps matches TRBD1 (6 bases). The germline gives CDR1 SGHAT, CDR2 FQNNGV. CDR3 size: 14 residues. The V end lost 9 bases, the J end lost 7 bases, and 18 bases lay between the germline ends. Here the CDR3 DNA reads TGTGCCAGTAGCCCTTATAGACAGGTCGGGGAGCTGTTTTTT. Translation: CASSPYRQVGELFF. The variable domain in full, completed from reference TRBV11-2 and TRBJ2-2, reads EAGVAQSPRYKIIEKRQSVAFWCNPISGHATLYWYQQILGQGPKLLIQFQNNGVVDDSQLPKDRFSAERLKGVDSTLKIQPAKLEDSAVYLCASSPYRQVGELFFGEGSRLTVL.

About this clonotype: Since a much larger clone is just one base distant, this may be a read error. The chain uses TRBV29-1 and TRBJ2-3; D is unclear. This CDR3 has 13 residues. Germline-derived CDR1 and CDR2 are SQVTM and ANQGSEA. CDR3 DNA sequence: TGCATCGTTGATTCGGCCTGGACCTATACGCAGTATTTT. Protein: CIVDSAWTYTQYF.

The chain is built from TRBV29-1 and TRBJ2-1, with D possibly being TRBD1 or TRBD2 (5 bases each). In germline, CDR1 is SQVTM, CDR2 ANQGSEA. V was pared by 3 bases and J by 6 bases, with 6 bases between. This CDR3 is 11 amino acids long. The CDR3: CSVDGGNEQFF. CDR3 DNA: TGCAGCGTTGATGGGGGCAATGAGCAGTTCTTC.

Of note for this clonotype: It is likely a read error, because the conserved phenylalanine at the end of the CDR3 is missing. The chain joins TRBV11-3 to TRBJ2-1, with 7 positions matching TRBD2. This CDR3 spans 15 amino acids. Per the germline V gene, CDR1 is SGHNT and CDR2 is YENEEA. CDR3 protein: CAGSLERGSYNEQFL. The CDR3 region has the DNA TGTGCCGGCAGCTTAGAACGCGGGAGTTACAATGAGCAGTTCCTC.

Of note for this clonotype: An end of the junction differs from the germline gene, which may be a read error. This chain uses TRBV6-1 with TRBJ2-5; the D gene could be TRBD1 or TRBD2 (5 bases each). There are 12 residues in the CDR3. CDR1 and CDR2 from the germline V gene are MNHNS and SASEGT. CDR3 sequence (DNA): TGTGCCAACACCTTAGGTTTTGGGACCCAGTACTTT. Amino acids: CANTLGFGTQYF.

Regarding this clonotype: Since a much larger clone is just one base distant, this may be a read error. The CDR3 does not close with the conserved phenylalanine or tryptophan, likely indicating a read error. J is TRBJ1-1 and V is TRBV7-9, with TRBD1 as a possible D gene (5 bases). CDR1 is SEHNR, CDR2 FQNEAQ, per germline (reference sequence). Trimming cost V 2 bases and J 9 bases, with 13 bases left between them. The CDR3 has 13 residues. The CDR3 nucleotides are TGTGCCAGCAGCTTAAGGGATGGGACTCAAGCTTTCTCT. It specifies CASSLRDGTQAFS.

Comment on this clonotype: At one end the junction does not follow the germline gene, possibly because of a read error. The chain employs TRBV11-1 and TRBJ2-7, with 11 bases aligning to TRBD2. The CDR3 totals 16 residues. The germline V gene encodes CDR1 SGHAT and CDR2 FQDESV (reference sequence). The CDR3 DNA reads as TGTGCCAGCAGATTCGTCTTGACTAGCGGGACCTACGAGCATTACTTC. Its protein product is CASRFVLTSGTYEHYF.

This clonotype was seen many times. The chain links TRBV4-2 to TRBJ1-2, with a possible D match to TRBD1 (5 bases). Trimming removed 0 bases at V and 2 bases at J, with 13 bases between. CDR3 length: 16 residues. CDR1 and CDR2 (germline): LGHNA, YNFKEQ. For the CDR3, the DNA is TGTGCCAGCAGCCAAGATGGGGCAGGGAGCAACTATGGCTACACCTTC. Its protein is CASSQDGAGSNYGYTF.

Details on this clonotype: One end of the junction does not line up with germline, which may come from a read error. The chain has TRBV13 and TRBJ2-5; possible D gene TRBD2, 5 bases. CDR1 is PRHDT, CDR2 FYEKMQ, per germline (reference sequence). This CDR3 has 14 residues. The CDR3 region is CAGSLMRVGETQYF. CDR3 DNA: TGTGCCGGCAGCTTAATGAGGGTGGGGGAGACCCAGTACTTC.

Note on this clonotype: No conserved phenylalanine or tryptophan ends this CDR3, so it is likely a read error. This chain uses TRBV11-2 with TRBJ2-3; D ambiguous. V lost 2 bases to trimming and J lost 3 bases, with 12 bases between them. The CDR3 sequence is 15 residues long. The germline gives CDR1 SGHAT, CDR2 FQNNGV. The DNA for the CDR3 is TGTGCCAGCAGCTTAATATCCGGTGCTACAGATACGCAGTATTCT. Translation: CASSLISGATDTQYS.

As concerns this clonotype: The germline gene is not matched at one end of the junction; a read error may be the cause. The chain is built from TRBV11-2 and TRBJ2-1; D uncertain. Germline CDR1 is SGHAT and CDR2 is FQNNGV. The length of the CDR3 is 14 residues. The CDR3 is CANSSSRNYNEQFF. The CDR3, as DNA: TGTGCCAACAGCTCATCTAGAAACTACAATGAGCAGTTCTTC.

This clonotype was observed a handful of times. V is TRBV28 and J is TRBJ2-7, with 9 bases identical to TRBD1. This CDR3 has 14 residues. J lost 2 bases, V lost 6 bases, and 5 bases had no gene match. Germline assignment: CDR1 MDHEN and CDR2 SYDVKM. The CDR3 DNA sequence: TGTGCCAGCAGCCTACAGGGGGCCCCCTACGAGCAGTACTTC. Translating it yields CASSLQGAPYEQYF.

The V and J genes are TRBV11-2 and TRBJ2-1; tentatively, D is TRBD2 (6 bases). The germline V gene has CDR1 SGHAT and CDR2 FQNNGV. The V gene lost 7 bases and the J gene lost 9 bases, with 16 bases spanning the gap. The CDR3 length is 13 residues. CDR3 sequence reads: CASNWTGGVEQFF. The CDR3 DNA is TGTGCCAGCAACTGGACTGGCGGGGTTGAGCAGTTCTTC. The entire variable domain, with the rest obtained from reference TRBV11-2 and TRBJ2-1, is as follows: EAGVAQSPRYKIIEKRQSVAFWCNPISGHATLYWYQQILGQGPKLLIQFQNNGVVDDSQLPKDRFSAERLKGVDSTLKIQPAKLEDSAVYLCASNWTGGVEQFFGPGTRLTVL.

As regards this clonotype: A much larger clone is a single base away; this may be a read error. The genes are TRBV7-6 and TRBJ2-1, with D perhaps matching TRBD1 (6 bases). CDR3 length: 14 amino acids. V lost 4 bases and J lost 6, with 13 bases in between. CDR1 and CDR2 from the germline V gene are SGHVS and FNYEAQ. The CDR3 coding sequence is TGTGCCAGCAGCTCACGGACAGAGGGCAATGAGCAGTTCTTC. Amino acids: CASSSRTEGNEQFF.

The V and J genes are TRBV11-2 and TRBJ1-1; D gene unclear. V dropped 2 bases and J dropped 3 bases, with 7 bases sitting between them. From germline, CDR1 is SGHAT and CDR2 FQNNGV. This CDR3 has 13 residues. CDR3 DNA: TGTGCCAGCAGCTTAATTGCAGACACTGAAGCTTTCTTT. Translating gives CASSLIADTEAFF.

Notes on this clonotype: A junction boundary mismatches the germline segment, possibly from a read error. The rearrangement links TRBV11-2 to TRBJ2-1, with D uncertain. This CDR3 comprises 17 residues. Looked up from germline, CDR1 is SGHAT and CDR2 is FQNNGV. CDR3 nucleotides: TGTGCCAGCAGCTTAAGGCGTATCAGGAGCTCCCACAATGAGCAGTTCTTC. This translates into CASSLRRIRSSHNEQFF.

In regard to this clonotype: Likely a read error: the CDR3 ends without its conserved phenylalanine or tryptophan. No DNA is shown, since the ends of the CDR3 on it are uncertain; the CDR3 is the one TCRdb lists. The chain is built from TRBV11-2 and TRBJ2-7. Both ends counted, the CDR3 spans 15 residues. CDR1 is SGHAT and CDR2 is FQNNGV in the germline V gene. CDR3 region: CASSLDPGHRSEQHL.

As to this clonotype: This may arise from a read error, as a much more abundant clone is one base away. This rearrangement joins TRBV10-1 to TRBJ2-4; the D is unclear. Germline CDR1 WNHNN, CDR2 SYGVQD (reference sequence). The CDR3 has 11 amino acids. The CDR3 sequence: CVSSEENIQYF. DNA for the CDR3: TGCGTCAGCAGTGAGGAAAACATTCAGTACTTC.